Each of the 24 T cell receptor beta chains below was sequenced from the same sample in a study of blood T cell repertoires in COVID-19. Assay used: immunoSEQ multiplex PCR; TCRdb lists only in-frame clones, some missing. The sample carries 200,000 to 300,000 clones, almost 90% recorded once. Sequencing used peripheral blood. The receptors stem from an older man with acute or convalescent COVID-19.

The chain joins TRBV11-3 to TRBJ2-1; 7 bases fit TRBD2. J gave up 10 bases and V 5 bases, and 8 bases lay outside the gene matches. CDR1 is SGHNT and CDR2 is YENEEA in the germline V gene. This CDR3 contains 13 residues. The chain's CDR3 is CASSLGRAGEQFF. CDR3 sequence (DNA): TGTGCCAGCAGCCTTGGGAGGGCCGGGGAGCAGTTCTTC.

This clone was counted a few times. CDR3 amino acids: CASSPGGQNTEAFF. The CDR3 DNA reads as TGTGCCAGCAGCCCAGGGGGCCAGAACACTGAAGCTTTCTTT. J is TRBJ1-1 and V is TRBV7-8; 8 positions match TRBD1. The CDR3 covers 14 residues. V lost 5 bases, J lost 1 base, and 3 bases stayed unmatched. Looked up from germline, CDR1 is SGHVS and CDR2 is FQNEAQ.

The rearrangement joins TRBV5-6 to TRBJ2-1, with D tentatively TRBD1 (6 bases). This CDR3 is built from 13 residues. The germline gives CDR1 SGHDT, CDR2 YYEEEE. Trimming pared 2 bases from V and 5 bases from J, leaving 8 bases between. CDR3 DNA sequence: TGTGCCAGCAGCTTAGACAGGAACAATGAGCAGTTCTTC. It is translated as CASSLDRNNEQFF.

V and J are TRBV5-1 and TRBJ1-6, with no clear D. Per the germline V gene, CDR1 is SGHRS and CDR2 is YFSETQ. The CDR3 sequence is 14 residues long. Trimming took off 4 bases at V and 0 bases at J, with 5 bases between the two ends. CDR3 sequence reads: CASSPSSYNSPLHF. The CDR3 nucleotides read TGCGCCAGCAGCCCGAGCTCCTATAATTCACCCCTCCACTTT.

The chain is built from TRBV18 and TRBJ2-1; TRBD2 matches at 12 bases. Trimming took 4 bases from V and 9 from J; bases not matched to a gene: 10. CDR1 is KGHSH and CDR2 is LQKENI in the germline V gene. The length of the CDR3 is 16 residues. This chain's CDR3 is CASSLGLAGGPREQFF. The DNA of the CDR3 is TGTGCCAGCTCACTAGGTCTAGCGGGAGGGCCACGTGAGCAGTTCTTC.

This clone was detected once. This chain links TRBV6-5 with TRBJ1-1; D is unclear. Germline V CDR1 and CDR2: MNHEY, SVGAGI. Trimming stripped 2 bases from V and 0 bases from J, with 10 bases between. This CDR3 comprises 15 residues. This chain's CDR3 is CASSYGERMNTEAFF. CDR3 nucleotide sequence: TGTGCCAGCAGTTACGGAGAGCGAATGAACACTGAAGCTTTCTTT.

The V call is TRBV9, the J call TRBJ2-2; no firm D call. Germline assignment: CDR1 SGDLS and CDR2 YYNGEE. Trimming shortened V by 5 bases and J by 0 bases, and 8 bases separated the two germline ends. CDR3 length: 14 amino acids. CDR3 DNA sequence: TGTGCCAGCAGGGGCATAGCGAACACCGGGGAGCTGTTTTTT. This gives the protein CASRGIANTGELFF.

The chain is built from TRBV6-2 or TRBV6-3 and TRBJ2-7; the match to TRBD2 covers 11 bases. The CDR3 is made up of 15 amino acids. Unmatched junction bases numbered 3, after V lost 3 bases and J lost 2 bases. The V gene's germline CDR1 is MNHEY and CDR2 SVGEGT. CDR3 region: CASSYQLAGAYEQYF. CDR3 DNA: TGTGCCAGCAGTTATCAACTAGCGGGAGCCTACGAGCAGTACTTC.

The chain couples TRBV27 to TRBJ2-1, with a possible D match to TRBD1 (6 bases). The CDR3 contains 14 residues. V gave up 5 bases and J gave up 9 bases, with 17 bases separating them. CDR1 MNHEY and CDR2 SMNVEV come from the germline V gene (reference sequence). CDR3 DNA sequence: TGTGCCAGCAGTAGATACAGGGCTGAAGGTGAGCAGTTCTTC. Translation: CASSRYRAEGEQFF.

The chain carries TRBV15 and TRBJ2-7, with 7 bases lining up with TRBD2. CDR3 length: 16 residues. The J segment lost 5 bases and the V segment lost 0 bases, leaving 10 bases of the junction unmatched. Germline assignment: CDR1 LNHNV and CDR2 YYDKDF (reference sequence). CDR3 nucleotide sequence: TGTGCCACCAGCAGAGATTGGGGACCTGGGGGGGACGAGCAGTACTTC. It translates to CATSRDWGPGGDEQYF.

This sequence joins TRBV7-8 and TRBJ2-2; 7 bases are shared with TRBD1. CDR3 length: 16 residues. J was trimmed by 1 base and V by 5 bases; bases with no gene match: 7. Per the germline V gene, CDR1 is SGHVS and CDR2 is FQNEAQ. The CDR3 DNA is TGTGCCAGCAGCGTCACAGGGGTATGGAACACCGGGGAGCTGTTTTTT. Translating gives CASSVTGVWNTGELFF.

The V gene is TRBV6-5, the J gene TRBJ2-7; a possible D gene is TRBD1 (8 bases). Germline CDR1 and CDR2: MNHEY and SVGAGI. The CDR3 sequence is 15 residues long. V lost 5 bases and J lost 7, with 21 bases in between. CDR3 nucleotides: TGTGCCAGCAGTAACAGGGGGGGGACGGGATGGGAGCAGTACTTC. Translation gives CASSNRGGTGWEQYF.

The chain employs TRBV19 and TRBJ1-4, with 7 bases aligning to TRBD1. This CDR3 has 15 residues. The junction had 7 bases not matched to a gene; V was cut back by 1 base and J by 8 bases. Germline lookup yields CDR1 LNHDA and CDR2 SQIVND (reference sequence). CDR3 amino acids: CASSIAPRTGEKLFF. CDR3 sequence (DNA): TGTGCCAGTAGTATAGCTCCGAGGACAGGCGAAAAACTGTTTTTT.

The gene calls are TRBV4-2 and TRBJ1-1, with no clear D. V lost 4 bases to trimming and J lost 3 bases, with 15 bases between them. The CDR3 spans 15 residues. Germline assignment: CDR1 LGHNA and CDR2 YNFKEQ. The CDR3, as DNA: TGTGCCAGCAGCCCCCGAAAGGAGCTATACACTGAAGCTTTCTTT. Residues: CASSPRKELYTEAFF.

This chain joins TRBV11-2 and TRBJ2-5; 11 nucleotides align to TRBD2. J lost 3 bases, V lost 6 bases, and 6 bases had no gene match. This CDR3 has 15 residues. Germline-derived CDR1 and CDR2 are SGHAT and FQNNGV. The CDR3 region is CASRRLTSGKETQYF. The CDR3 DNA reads TGTGCCAGCAGACGCCTGACTAGCGGGAAAGAGACCCAGTACTTC.

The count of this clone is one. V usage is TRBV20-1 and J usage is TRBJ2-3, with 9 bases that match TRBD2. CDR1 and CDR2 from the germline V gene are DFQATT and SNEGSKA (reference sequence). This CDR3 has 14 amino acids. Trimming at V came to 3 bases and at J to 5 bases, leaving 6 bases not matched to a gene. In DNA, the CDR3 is TGCAGTGCTAGTAGCGGGAGTCCCCTAGATACGCAGTATTTT. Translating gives CSASSGSPLDTQYF.

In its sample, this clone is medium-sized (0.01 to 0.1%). The CDR3 reads CASSLEPEAYEQYF. The CDR3 bases are TGTGCCAGCAGCTTGGAACCAGAGGCCTACGAGCAGTACTTC. This rearrangement joins TRBV5-6 to TRBJ2-7; no clear D gene. This CDR3 is 14 amino acids long. Trimming took 0 bases from V and 2 from J, leaving 9 bases between them. The germline gives CDR1 SGHDT, CDR2 YYEEEE.

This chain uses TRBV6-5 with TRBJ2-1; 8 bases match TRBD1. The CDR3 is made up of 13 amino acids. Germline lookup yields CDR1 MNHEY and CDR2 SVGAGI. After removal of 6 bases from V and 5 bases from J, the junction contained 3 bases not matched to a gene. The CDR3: CASSRGPDNEQFF. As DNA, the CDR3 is TGTGCCAGCAGCAGGGGGCCAGACAATGAGCAGTTCTTC.

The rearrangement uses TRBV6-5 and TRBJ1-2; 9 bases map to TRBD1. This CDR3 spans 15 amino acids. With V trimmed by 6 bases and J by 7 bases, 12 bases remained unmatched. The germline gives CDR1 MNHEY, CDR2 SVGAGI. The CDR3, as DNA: TGTGCCAGCAGCGTACAGGGGGCGCCCCCTGGTGGCTACACCTTC. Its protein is CASSVQGAPPGGYTF.

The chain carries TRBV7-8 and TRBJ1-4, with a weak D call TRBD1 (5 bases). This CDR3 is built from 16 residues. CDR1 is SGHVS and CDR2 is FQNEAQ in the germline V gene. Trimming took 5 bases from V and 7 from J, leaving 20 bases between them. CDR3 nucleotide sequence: TGTGCCAGCAGCGAACACTGGGGCGAGTCGGGTGAAAAACTGTTTTTT. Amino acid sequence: CASSEHWGESGEKLFF.

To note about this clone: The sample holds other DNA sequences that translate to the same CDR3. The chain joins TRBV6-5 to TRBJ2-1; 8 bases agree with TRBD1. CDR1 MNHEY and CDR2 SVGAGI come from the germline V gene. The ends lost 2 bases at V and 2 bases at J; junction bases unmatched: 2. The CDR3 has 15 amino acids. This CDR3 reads CASSYGTGAYNEQFF. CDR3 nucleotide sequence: TGTGCCAGCAGTTACGGGACAGGAGCCTACAATGAGCAGTTCTTC.

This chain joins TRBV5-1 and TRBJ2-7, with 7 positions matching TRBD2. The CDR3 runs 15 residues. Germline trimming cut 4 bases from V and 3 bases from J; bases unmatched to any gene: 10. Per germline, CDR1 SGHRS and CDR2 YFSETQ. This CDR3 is CASSRGEGTNYEQYF. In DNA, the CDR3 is TGCGCCAGCAGCCGAGGGGAGGGAACAAACTACGAGCAGTACTTC.

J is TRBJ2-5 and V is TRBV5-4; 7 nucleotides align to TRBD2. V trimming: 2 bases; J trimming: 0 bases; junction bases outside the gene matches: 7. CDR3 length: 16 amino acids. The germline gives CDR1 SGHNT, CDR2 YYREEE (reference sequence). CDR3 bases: TGTGCCAGCAGCTTAGGGAGGGCTCTGTACCAAGAGACCCAGTACTTC. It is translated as CASSLGRALYQETQYF.

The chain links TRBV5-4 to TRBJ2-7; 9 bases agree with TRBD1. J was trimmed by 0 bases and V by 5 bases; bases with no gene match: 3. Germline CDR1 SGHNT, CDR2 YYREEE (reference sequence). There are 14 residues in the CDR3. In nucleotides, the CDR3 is TGTGCCAGCAGAGGACAGGGGAGCTCCTACGAGCAGTACTTC. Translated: CASRGQGSSYEQYF.